The subject of this entry is one TCR beta chain. The record originates from a study of blood T cell repertoires in COVID-19. Germline loops: CDR1 LNHDA, CDR2 SQIVND (reference sequence). This CDR3 contains 14 residues. The V and J ends lost 3 bases and 1 base respectively, with 9 bases between them. Original analysis: Estimation of nucleated cell counts relied on the amplification of reference gene primers. TCRdb keeps only in-frame clones here, not all; method: immunoSEQ multiplex PCR. V, J and clone size are taken as reported in that table, and D and trimming were inferred from the DNA itself. Of about 160,000 clones in the sample, around 90% were seen once.

The sample comprised peripheral blood. The clonotype was recovered from a man aged 60 to 75 with active or convalescent COVID-19. The chain couples TRBV19 to TRBJ1-1, with a possible D match to TRBD1 (5 bases). CDR3 sequence: CASSMRRENTEAFF. The CDR3 nucleotides read TGTGCCAGTAGTATGCGCAGGGAGAACACTGAAGCTTTCTTT.